The clone carrying this T cell receptor (beta chain) was seen more than once but under ten times. What it binds is not known. The sample is drawn from a study of cytomegalovirus exposure and HLA in healthy donors. Germline V lookup: CDR1 SGHRS, CDR2 YFSETQ. CDR3 length equals 13 residues. V dropped 4 bases and J dropped 7; count of bases not matched to a gene: 4. Amplification used 60 Vbeta primers and 13 Jbeta primers. Sequenced by immunoSEQ multiplex PCR; TCRdb stores in-frame clones only, minus some. Of about 69,000 clones in the sample, about 76% were seen once. The study, taken as a whole, reports: Overall, approximately 180 TCR beta chains were annotated as cytomegalovirus-associated.

The clonotype comes from a man aged 18 to 30 in good health and CMV-seronegative. The J gene is TRBJ1-2, the V gene TRBV5-1, with 10 bases matching TRBD1. Source material: PBMCs. The CDR3 DNA follows: TGCGCCAGCAGCAACCGGGACAGGGGTGGCTACACCTTC. It codes for CASSNRDRGGYTF.